The 14 T cell receptor beta chains below were found in one sample sequenced in a study of siplizumab effects on memory and regulatory T cells. Data came from immunoSEQ multiplex PCR; TCRdb stores just in-frame clones and leaves some out. Of 70,000 to 95,000 clones in the sample, approximately 93% were seen once. The source material was CD8+ T cells sorted from blood. The receptor source for this set is a human donor in good health.

The gene calls are TRBV7-9 and TRBJ1-3; D unclear. Germline V gene lookup returns CDR1 SEHNR and CDR2 FQNEAQ (reference sequence). The CDR3 covers 13 residues. The V end lost 6 bases, the J end lost 1 base, and 7 bases lay between the germline ends. CDR3 loop: CASRELSGNTIYF. The CDR3 DNA sequence: TGTGCCAGCAGGGAGTTGTCTGGAAACACCATATATTTT. The variable domain in full, completed from reference TRBV7-9 and TRBJ1-3, reads DTGVSQNPRHKITKRGQNVTFRCDPISEHNRLYWYRQTLGQGPEFLTYFQNEAQLEKSRLLSDRFSAERPKGSFSTLEIQRTEQGDSAMYLCASRELSGNTIYFGEGSWLTVV.

The J gene is TRBJ1-1, the V gene TRBV5-1, with a possible D match to TRBD1 (6 bases). Trimming removed 1 base at V and 4 bases at J, with 11 bases between. Looked up from germline, CDR1 is SGHRS and CDR2 is YFSETQ. The CDR3 is 14 amino acids. In nucleotides, the CDR3 is TGCGCCAGCAGCTTGAATATCAGGGGCACTGAAGCTTTCTTT. Translating gives CASSLNIRGTEAFF.

With regard to this clone: The same CDR3 also results from other DNA sequences found in this sample. The V call is TRBV13, the J call TRBJ2-3; no reliable D call. The CDR3 contains 12 residues. Germline V gene sequence: CDR1 PRHDT, CDR2 FYEKMQ (reference sequence). V was shortened by 4 bases and J by 2 bases, with 4 bases between the two germline ends. CDR3 residues: CASSSDTDTQYF. The CDR3 nucleotides are TGTGCCAGCAGCTCAGACACAGATACGCAGTATTTT.

The chain recombines TRBV4-2 with TRBJ2-7, with TRBD1 as a possible D gene (6 bases). Germline CDR1 reads LGHNA; CDR2 reads YNFKEQ. This CDR3 contains 13 residues. Trimming took off 0 bases at V and 5 bases at J, with 8 bases between the two ends. CDR3 nucleotides: TGTGCCAGCAGCCAAGATGCAGGGGACGAGCAGTACTTC. Its protein product is CASSQDAGDEQYF.

A remark on this clone: Other DNA sequences in this specimen translate into the identical CDR3. This chain joins TRBV9 and TRBJ2-7; D perhaps matches TRBD2 (7 bases). This CDR3 has 15 amino acids. From germline, CDR1 is SGDLS and CDR2 YYNGEE. V was clipped by 0 bases and J by 0 bases, with 10 bases between them. The CDR3 DNA reads TGTGCCAGCAGCGTAGGAGGGGGGGACTCCTACGAGCAGTACTTC. Its translation: CASSVGGGDSYEQYF.

The rearrangement uses TRBV9 and TRBJ2-1, with 16 bases that match TRBD2. The CDR3 covers 21 residues. Germline V lookup: CDR1 SGDLS, CDR2 YYNGEE. Germline trimming cut 1 base from V and 0 bases from J; bases unmatched to any gene: 10. In DNA, the CDR3 is TGTGCCAGCAGCGTACACACTGGGACTAGCGGGAGGGCTTTCTCCTACAATGAGCAGTTCTTC. Translated: CASSVHTGTSGRAFSYNEQFF.

The V call is TRBV13, the J call TRBJ2-7, with D tentatively TRBD1 or TRBD2 (5 bases each). The germline V gene has CDR1 PRHDT and CDR2 FYEKMQ (reference sequence). V was shortened by 7 bases and J by 0 bases, with 16 bases between the two germline ends. CDR3 size: 15 residues. CDR3 in amino acids: CASNTRQRGSYEQYF. The CDR3 DNA sequence: TGTGCCAGCAACACAAGACAGAGGGGCTCCTACGAGCAGTACTTC.

In DNA form, the CDR3 reads TGTGCCAGCCCAGGGGTTTACGGAGAGACCCAGTACTTC. Protein product: CASPGVYGETQYF. The J gene is TRBJ2-5, the V gene TRBV2; weak D call: TRBD1 (6 bases). The V end lost 8 bases, the J end lost 4 bases, and 14 bases lay between the germline ends. The CDR3 is 13 residues long. The germline gives CDR1 SNHLY, CDR2 FYNNEI.

The genes are TRBV9 and TRBJ2-1; D possibly uses TRBD1 or TRBD2 (5 bases each). Trimming pared 4 bases from V and 0 bases from J, leaving 17 bases between. Germline CDR1 SGDLS, CDR2 YYNGEE. The CDR3 sequence is 17 residues long. The CDR3, as DNA: TGTGCCAGCAGCCCCGGGCCTTCAGGGAGCTCCTACAATGAGCAGTTCTTC. Encoded protein: CASSPGPSGSSYNEQFF.

The V and J genes are TRBV10-2 and TRBJ1-5; TRBD1 is a possible D gene (5 bases). Trimming took 7 bases from V and 1 from J, leaving 11 bases between them. Looked up from germline, CDR1 is WSHSY and CDR2 is SAAADI. This CDR3 is 14 amino acids long. The CDR3 coding sequence is TGCGCCAGCACCGAAGAGGGGAGCAATCAGCCCCAGCATTTT. It codes for CASTEEGSNQPQHF.

The chain is built from TRBV5-4 and TRBJ1-2; 7 bases match TRBD1. V shed 4 bases and J 5 bases; nucleotides not matched to a gene: 14. The CDR3 loop spans 16 amino acids. Germline V CDR1 and CDR2: SGHNT, YYREEE (reference sequence). CDR3 nucleotide sequence: TGTGCCAGCAGCCCGGCCTGGGAGGGGGCCCAGTATGGCTACACCTTC. Translated, it gives CASSPAWEGAQYGYTF.

The chain has TRBV19 and TRBJ1-1; no definite D call. V was pared by 8 bases and J by 3 bases, with 10 bases between. Germline lookup yields CDR1 LNHDA and CDR2 SQIVND (reference sequence). The CDR3 loop spans 12 amino acids. The CDR3 nucleotides are TGTGCCAGTTCTTCCTGGGACACTGAAGCTTTCTTT. This sequence encodes CASSSWDTEAFF.

The chain joins TRBV11-1 to TRBJ2-7, with TRBD2 matching 12 bases. Germline lookup yields CDR1 SGHAT and CDR2 FQDESV (reference sequence). V shed 1 base and J 11 bases; nucleotides not matched to a gene: 9. The CDR3 contains 15 residues. The CDR3 protein is CASSLDGLAGRPEYF. CDR3 nucleotides: TGTGCCAGCAGCTTAGATGGACTAGCGGGACGACCCGAGTACTTC.

The gene calls are TRBV5-6 and TRBJ1-1, with D unresolved. Germline-derived CDR1 and CDR2 are SGHDT and YYEEEE. This CDR3 comprises 13 residues. With 2 bases removed from V and 9 bases from J, the gap between germline ends came to 14 bases. CDR3 nucleotide sequence: TGTGCCAGCAGCTTTTACGACTCCAGGAAAGCTTTCTTT. Translated, it gives CASSFYDSRKAFF.